The 19 T cell receptor beta chains in this list originate from one sample, sequenced in a study of blood T cell repertoires in COVID-19. Assay: immunoSEQ multiplex PCR; the TCRdb copy retains only in-frame clones and omits some. The sample includes a few hundred thousand clones, over 75% seen only once; the top ten take less than 2%. Sequencing was performed on PBMCs or T cells enriched from blood (not recorded which). The receptors were sampled from a woman in her thirties or forties who had recovered from COVID-19.

The chain recombines TRBV5-5 with TRBJ2-2; TRBD1 matches at 7 bases. The J segment lost 3 bases and the V segment lost 4 bases, leaving 9 bases of the junction unmatched. Germline V gene lookup returns CDR1 SGHKS and CDR2 YYEKEE (reference sequence). This CDR3 has 16 amino acids. The CDR3 bases are TGTGCCAGCAGCATGGGTATGGGACAGCACACCGGGGAGCTGTTTTTT. Translated, it gives CASSMGMGQHTGELFF.

The CDR3 here is CASSGVIGTEAFF. CDR3 nucleotide sequence: TGTGCCAGCAGCGGGGTTATCGGGACTGAAGCTTTCTTT. The rearrangement joins TRBV9 to TRBJ1-1; D not resolved. The CDR3 is 13 amino acids. Germline lookup yields CDR1 SGDLS and CDR2 YYNGEE. The V gene lost 3 bases and the J gene lost 5 bases, with 11 bases spanning the gap.

The rearrangement joins TRBV5-1 to TRBJ2-7; 14 bases are shared with TRBD2. V shed 2 bases and J 2 bases; nucleotides not matched to a gene: 6. Germline CDR1 is SGHRS and CDR2 is YFSETQ. This CDR3 spans 17 amino acids. CDR3 in amino acids: CASSFGTSGSRAYEQYF. The CDR3 nucleotides read TGCGCCAGCAGCTTCGGGACTAGCGGGAGCCGAGCCTACGAGCAGTACTTC.

This chain uses TRBV5-6 with TRBJ1-1; 8 bases fit TRBD1. V dropped 4 bases and J dropped 7; count of bases not matched to a gene: 6. Germline values: CDR1 SGHDT, CDR2 YYEEEE. This CDR3 region has 13 residues. In DNA form, the CDR3 reads TGTGCCAGCAGCCTGTGGACAGGGATTGAAGCTTTCTTT. It encodes CASSLWTGIEAFF.

The chain has TRBV7-2 and TRBJ1-4; 7 nucleotides align to TRBD1. The CDR3 covers 14 residues. The V gene's germline CDR1 is SGHTA and CDR2 FQGNSA. V trimming: 1 base; J trimming: 8 bases; junction bases outside the gene matches: 4. CDR3 nucleotides: TGTGCCAGCAGCTTAGAGGGGGCGATGGAAAAACTGTTTTTT. Its translation: CASSLEGAMEKLFF.

V gene TRBV13 combines with J gene TRBJ2-1; TRBD1 matches 7 bases. Unmatched junction bases numbered 6, after V lost 4 bases and J lost 0 bases. The CDR3 is made up of 16 amino acids. Germline V CDR1 and CDR2: PRHDT, FYEKMQ (reference sequence). In DNA form, the CDR3 reads TGTGCCAGCAGCTATTGGACAGGAAGCTCCTACAATGAGCAGTTCTTC. It encodes CASSYWTGSSYNEQFF.

V is TRBV19 and J is TRBJ1-4, with a tentative D call TRBD1 (6 bases). Trimming removed 5 bases from V and 10 bases from J, with 17 bases in between. The CDR3 spans 14 residues. The germline gives CDR1 LNHDA, CDR2 SQIVND (reference sequence). CDR3 in DNA: TGTGCCAGTAGTCTAGGGGACAAACTTGGAAAACTGTTTTTT. Protein product: CASSLGDKLGKLFF. The whole variable domain, filled in from reference TRBV19 and TRBJ1-4, reads DGGITQSPKYLFRKEGQNVTLSCEQNLNHDAMYWYRQDPGQGLRLIYYSQIVNDFQKGDIAEGYSVSREKKESFPLTVTSAQKNPTAFYLCASSLGDKLGKLFFGSGTQLSVL.

The chain couples TRBV19 to TRBJ1-2; 7 bases map to TRBD1. V was pared by 7 bases and J by 6 bases, with 8 bases of the junction left unmatched. Germline loops: CDR1 LNHDA, CDR2 SQIVND (reference sequence). The CDR3 has 13 residues. The CDR3 nucleotides read TGTGCCAGTACTGTGAGACAGGGACATGGCTACACCTTC. Translation gives CASTVRQGHGYTF.

The CDR3 reads CASSDWARDRGPGEAFF. CDR3 DNA sequence: TGTGCCAGCAGTGACTGGGCCCGGGACAGGGGGCCGGGTGAAGCTTTCTTT. J is TRBJ1-1 and V is TRBV25-1, with 12 positions matching TRBD1. With 3 bases clipped from V and 7 bases from J, the junction kept 12 bases outside the gene matches. The germline gives CDR1 MGHDK, CDR2 SYGVNS. The CDR3 sequence is 17 residues long.

The rearrangement uses TRBV6-2 or TRBV6-3 and TRBJ2-5, with a tentative D call TRBD2 (5 bases). The CDR3 length is 14 residues. Trimming took off 2 bases at V and 5 bases at J, with 12 bases between the two ends. The germline CDR1 and CDR2 sequences are MNHEY and SVGEGT. CDR3 protein: CASSYLLATETQYF. The CDR3, as DNA: TGTGCCAGCAGTTACCTGCTAGCCACGGAGACCCAGTACTTC.

CDR3 coding DNA: TGTGCCAGCAGCCAAGTGGCCGGCGGGAAAGCAGATACGCAGTATTTT. This translates into CASSQVAGGKADTQYF. This chain links TRBV3-1 (or the pseudogene TRBV3-2) with TRBJ2-3, with D possibly matching TRBD2 (6 bases). CDR3 length: 16 residues. V lost 1 base and J lost 4, with 15 bases in between. The V gene's germline CDR1 is LGHDT and CDR2 YNNKEL (reference sequence).

The chain is built from TRBV6-2 or TRBV6-3 and TRBJ2-1; 7 bases are shared with TRBD1. The germline gives CDR1 MNHEY, CDR2 SVGEGT. This CDR3 has 17 amino acids. Trimming at V came to 6 bases and at J to 0 bases, leaving 11 bases not matched to a gene. For the CDR3, the DNA is TGTGCCAGCAGCGCGACAGGGCTAAGGGGCTCCTACAATGAGCAGTTCTTC. As protein: CASSATGLRGSYNEQFF.

V gene TRBV18 combines with J gene TRBJ1-3; no clear D. The germline CDR1 and CDR2 sequences are KGHSH and LQKENI. The ends were cut back, 3 bases at V and 10 bases at J, with 10 bases in the middle. This CDR3 has 12 amino acids. The DNA for the CDR3 is TGTGCCAGCTCACCGGCAGGTCGAACCATATATTTT. Its protein is CASSPAGRTIYF.

The V call is TRBV21-1, the J call TRBJ2-6; TRBD1, the table's D call, lacks a check against the DNA. TRBV21-1 is labeled a pseudogene. The length of the CDR3 is 17 residues. This CDR3 reads CASSARTIRSGANVLTF. The CDR3 DNA is TGTGCCAGCAGCGCGAGGACAATCCGGTCTGGGGCCAACGTCCTGACTTTC.

The chain combines TRBV15 with TRBJ2-7, with D unresolved. The V and J ends lost 1 base and 2 bases respectively, with 12 bases between them. The CDR3 extends over 15 amino acids. Per the germline V gene, CDR1 is LNHNV and CDR2 is YYDKDF (reference sequence). The CDR3 DNA follows: TGTGCCACCAGCAGAGCCGGTACGAGGACCTACGAGCAGTACTTC. Translating gives CATSRAGTRTYEQYF.

The CDR3: CASSPGGIVLDEQFF. The CDR3 DNA reads as TGTGCCAGCTCACCCGGCGGGATTGTCCTCGATGAGCAGTTCTTC. The gene calls are TRBV18 and TRBJ2-1; TRBD2 is a possible D gene (6 bases). The V end was cut by 3 bases, the J end by 8 bases, with 17 bases between. This CDR3 is 15 amino acids long. Germline CDR1 is KGHSH and CDR2 is LQKENI.

The CDR3 reads CASSQDPLDTQYF. As DNA, the CDR3 is TGTGCCAGCAGCCAAGACCCCCTAGATACGCAGTATTTT. This rearrangement joins TRBV3-1 (or the pseudogene TRBV3-2) to TRBJ2-3, with D unclear. Trimming shortened V by 0 bases and J by 5 bases, and 6 bases separated the two germline ends. This CDR3 is built from 13 residues. Per germline, CDR1 LGHDT and CDR2 YNNKEL (reference sequence).

The chain couples TRBV10-3 to TRBJ2-2; TRBD2 agrees at 11 bases. Unmatched junction bases numbered 6, after V lost 3 bases and J lost 6 bases. Per germline, CDR1 ENHRY and CDR2 SYGVKD. The length of the CDR3 is 16 residues. The CDR3 coding sequence is TGTGCCATCAGTGATTATGGGACTAGCGGCGCCGGGGAGCTGTTTTTT. It yields the protein CAISDYGTSGAGELFF.

The genes are TRBV19 and TRBJ2-2; 9 nucleotides match TRBD2. Per the germline V gene, CDR1 is LNHDA and CDR2 is SQIVND (reference sequence). The CDR3 runs to 15 residues. Trimming at V came to 7 bases and at J to 3 bases, leaving 6 bases not matched to a gene. For the CDR3, the DNA is TGTGCCAGTACCGAGCGGGAGGCCTACACCGGGGAGCTGTTTTTT. Its protein product is CASTEREAYTGELFF.